These T cell receptor beta chains were read from a single sample in a study of blood T cells in healthy people across ages. TCRdb processed the 5' RACE reads anew with MiXCR; each CDR3 protein has one entry. The sample consists of over 950,000 distinct CDR3 sequences, around 54% of them appearing once. Sequenced: blood. The receptors come from a woman aged 55-69 years in good health. Each CDR3 is given with its conserved first and last residue. A D gene is named only where the DNA matches it firmly. Clone size is not always given. Where it is, it says once, few, many or a class for expanded clones.

size,V,J,D,DNA,CDR3
-,TRBV20-1,TRBJ2-7,-,TGCAGTGCAACGTTAAGGGGACGATCCTACGAGCAGTACTTC,CSATLRGRSYEQYF
-,TRBV6-6,TRBJ1-6,-,TGTGCCAGCAGTTACGGTGATTATTCACCCCTCCACTTT,CASSYGDYSPLHF
-,TRBV28,TRBJ2-7,-,TGTGCCAGCAAACCCACTAGCAACGAGCAGTACTTC,CASKPTSNEQYF
-,TRBV24-1,TRBJ1-4,-,TGTGCCACCAGTCATCCCGGGGGAGATGAAAAACTGTTTTTT,CATSHPGGDEKLFF
few,TRBV27,TRBJ1-2,TRBD1,TGTGCCAGCAGTTTGGGGACAGGGGGCGAGCCCGATGGCTACACCTTC,CASSLGTGGEPDGYTF
-,TRBV6-2/TRBV6-3,TRBJ2-1,TRBD2,TGTGCCGCAAGTAGCGGGATAAACTACAATGAGCAGTTCTTC,CAASSGINYNEQFF
-,TRBV5-1,TRBJ2-1,TRBD2,TGCGCCAGCAGCCTGGGCTGGGGGGGGGTGGAATACAATGAGCAGTTCTTC,CASSLGWGGVEYNEQFF
many,TRBV7-2,TRBJ2-7,-,TGTGCCAGCAGCTTCCCGGACTTCGAGGGGCTATACGAGCAGTACTTC,CASSFPDFEGLYEQYF
-,TRBV6-5,TRBJ2-5,TRBD2,TGTGCCAGCAGACCGACTAGCAGGTTGGTTCAGTACTTC,CASRPTSRLVQYF
few,TRBV6-5,TRBJ2-5,-,TGTGCCAGCAGGGTTACGGGACAAGAGACCCAGTACTTC,CASRVTGQETQYF
-,TRBV5-6,TRBJ2-5,TRBD2,TGTGCCAGCAGCTTTTCTAGCGGGAGACAAGAGACCCAGTACTTC,CASSFSSGRQETQYF
-,TRBV4-1,TRBJ1-2,-,TGCGCCAGCAGCCAAGTTCCGGTCCCGGTTGGCTACACCTTC,CASSQVPVPVGYTF
-,TRBV12-3/TRBV12-4,TRBJ2-5,-,TGTGCCAGCACCCGGATGATTCGGGATGAGCAGTACTTC,CASTRMIRDEQYF
-,TRBV2,TRBJ2-1,-,TGTGCCAGCAGTGAAACGCGCCCCAACAATGAGCAGTTCTTC,CASSETRPNNEQFF
-,TRBV27,TRBJ2-7,TRBD1,TGTGCCAGCAGTTTAACCGGGACAGGGATTTACGAGCAGTACTTC,CASSLTGTGIYEQYF
few,TRBV27,TRBJ2-3,TRBD2,TGTGCCAGCTCTTCCGGGACTAGCGGGACGGGTACGCAGTATTTT,CASSSGTSGTGTQYF
-,TRBV7-9,TRBJ1-2,TRBD1,TGTGCCAGCAGCTTACCGGGACAGGGGAACTATGGCTACACCTTC,CASSLPGQGNYGYTF
once,TRBV20-1,TRBJ2-7,TRBD2,TGCAGTGCTAGAGAGAGCGGGGAGTACACCTACGAGCAGTACTTC,CSARESGEYTYEQYF
-,TRBV24-1,TRBJ2-7,-,TGTGCCACCAGTGGCATGCGGGACACAGCTGGGGAGCAGTACTTC,CATSGMRDTAGEQYF
few,TRBV13,TRBJ2-7,-,TGTGCCAGCAGCTTAAAGGGACGGAGCTCCTACGAGCAGTACTTC,CASSLKGRSSYEQYF
few,TRBV20-1,TRBJ2-1,TRBD2,TGCAGTGCTAGGCCTAGCGGGAGGGCCCTTAGGGATGAGCAGTTCTTC,CSARPSGRALRDEQFF
-,TRBV28,TRBJ2-1,TRBD2,TGTGCCAGCAGTTTATATGGACTAGCGGGAACCAATGAGCAGTTCTTC,CASSLYGLAGTNEQFF
-,TRBV19,TRBJ2-5,-,TGTGCCAGTAGTTTACCATGGAGCCAAGAGACCCAGTACTTC,CASSLPWSQETQYF
-,TRBV6-5,TRBJ2-4,-,TGTGCCAGCAGTCGATCGGTCCGGGCTGGAGTTGCCGTGCAGTACTTC,CASSRSVRAGVAVQYF
once,TRBV20-1,TRBJ1-5,-,TGCAGTGCTAGAACGGGGTATTGGCCCCAGCATTTT,CSARTGYWPQHF
few,TRBV10-3,TRBJ1-5,TRBD1,TGTGCCATCAGTGAGTCGGGACAGGGGATTGATCAGCCCCAGCATTTT,CAISESGQGIDQPQHF
-,TRBV20-1,TRBJ2-1,TRBD2,TGCAGTGCTAGCCCTCGGACTAGGTCTATTTCTGAGCAGTTCTTC,CSASPRTRSISEQFF
-,TRBV12-3/TRBV12-4,TRBJ2-1,TRBD2,TGTGCCAGCAGTCCTCCAGCAGCGGGACCTTACAATGAGCAGTTCTTC,CASSPPAAGPYNEQFF
-,TRBV28,TRBJ1-1,-,TGTGCCAGCAGTTTTCTCGTCTCGGCCGGGGGCACTGAAGCTTTCTTT,CASSFLVSAGGTEAFF
-,TRBV20-1,TRBJ2-3,-,TGCAGTGCTCGACGACAGGAGAGCACAGATACGCAGTATTTT,CSARRQESTDTQYF
-,TRBV2,TRBJ2-3,-,TGTGCCAGCTTGACAAGGGGCCAGACAGATACGCAGTATTTT,CASLTRGQTDTQYF
-,TRBV28,TRBJ2-7,-,TGCGCCAGCAGCTCGTCCGTTTCCGCGGGACCGTTGTTGTACTTC,CASSSSVSAGPLLYF
-,TRBV10-3,TRBJ2-1,TRBD2,TGTGCCATCAGGGAGGGACTAGTGGGCAATGAGCAGTTCTTC,CAIREGLVGNEQFF
few,TRBV4-2,TRBJ1-4,TRBD1,TGTGCCAGCAGCCTCTTAACAGGGGCAGGGGAAAAACTGTTTTTT,CASSLLTGAGEKLFF
few,TRBV4-1,TRBJ2-7,-,TGCGCCAGCAGCTATCCCGGGTCCTCCTACGAGCAGTACTTC,CASSYPGSSYEQYF
few,TRBV7-2,TRBJ2-7,-,TGTGCCAGCAGCTTAGGCCGGGGACTGTCCTACGAGCAGTACTTC,CASSLGRGLSYEQYF
few,TRBV6-2/TRBV6-3,TRBJ2-7,-,TGTGCCAGCAGACCCGACACCAACTACGAGCAGTACTTC,CASRPDTNYEQYF
-,TRBV5-5,TRBJ2-7,TRBD1,TGTGCCAGCAGCTTGGGGGACAGGAGGTCCTACGAGCAGTACTTC,CASSLGDRRSYEQYF
-,TRBV20-1,TRBJ2-5,-,TGCAGTGCTCCGACTCGGGACCGCGTGGGAGAGACCCAGTACTTC,CSAPTRDRVGETQYF
-,TRBV4-1,TRBJ1-2,-,TGCGCCAGCAACTTTCCAGGAGGGACAAACTATGGCTACACCTTC,CASNFPGGTNYGYTF
-,TRBV11-3,TRBJ2-1,-,TGTGCCAGTAGCCCTCACACGGCTAGCAGTGAGCAGTTCTTC,CASSPHTASSEQFF
-,TRBV29-1,TRBJ2-1,-,TGCAGCGTTGTTCCGGGAGTGGGTGAGCAGTTCTTC,CSVVPGVGEQFF
few,TRBV12-3/TRBV12-4,TRBJ2-3,TRBD2,TGTGCCAGCAGTTTTTCGTCCCTGCGGGAGGCTAGCACAGATACGCAGTATTTT,CASSFSSLREASTDTQYF
-,TRBV14,TRBJ1-1,TRBD1,TGTGCCAGCAGCCAATACAGGGGCGGAAGGAACACTGAAGCTTTCTTT,CASSQYRGGRNTEAFF